Listed here are 26 T cell receptor beta chains from one sample, sequenced in a study of shared clonotypes between healthy human individuals. Repertoires were generated with immunoSEQ multiplex PCR, while TCRdb's copy carries only in-frame clones and drops some. The table has about 2.2 million clones, just under 95% seen once. The naive CD8 fraction comprised CD45RO-negative cells positively selected for CCR7 and excluded terminally differentiated effector memory CD45RA+ cells. The source material was naive CD8+ T cells from PBMCs. Receptor source: a young man in good health. Some clones in this sample may be carry-over from other donors' samples.

The chain couples TRBV5-1 to TRBJ2-3; a weak D match, TRBD1 (6 bases). This CDR3 has 17 amino acids. The V gene's germline CDR1 is SGHRS and CDR2 YFSETQ. V was shortened by 5 bases and J by 3 bases, with 22 bases between the two germline ends. The CDR3 DNA sequence: TGCGCCAGCAGACCTAGTAACAGGGCTCCGTCGACAGATACGCAGTATTTT. Translating gives CASRPSNRAPSTDTQYF.

V and J are TRBV10-2 and TRBJ1-2; tentatively, D is TRBD1 (5 bases). Between the trimmed V and J ends, which lost 10 bases and 4 bases, there was a span of 10 bases. This CDR3 contains 11 residues. Germline values: CDR1 WSHSY, CDR2 SAAADI. The CDR3 DNA sequence: TGCGCCATCCAGGGTAGCTATGGCTACACCTTC. It codes for CAIQGSYGYTF.

Points on this clone: This specimen includes other DNA sequences encoding the same CDR3. The chain carries TRBV7-9 and TRBJ2-1; TRBD1 matches at 7 bases. The length of the CDR3 is 12 residues. The germline gives CDR1 SEHNR, CDR2 FQNEAQ (reference sequence). The junction had 5 bases not matched to a gene; V was cut back by 5 bases and J by 10 bases. CDR3 sequence (DNA): TGTGCCAGCAGCCTGACAGGGACGGAGCAGTTCTTC. Amino acids: CASSLTGTEQFF.

The chain links TRBV15 to TRBJ2-7; a weak D match, TRBD2 (5 bases). V was trimmed by 0 bases and J by 5 bases, leaving 26 bases between them. CDR1 and CDR2 (germline): LNHNV, YYDKDF (reference sequence). The CDR3 totals 19 residues. CDR3 nucleotide sequence: TGTGCCACCAGCAGAGATCCTTACGCAGGACTCGCCACCCACAACGAGCAGTACTTC. The encoded protein is CATSRDPYAGLATHNEQYF.

The chain carries TRBV27 and TRBJ1-2, with D perhaps matching TRBD1 (5 bases). The length of the CDR3 is 15 residues. Germline V gene sequence: CDR1 MNHEY, CDR2 SMNVEV (reference sequence). The V end was cut by 2 bases, the J end by 5 bases, with 15 bases between. The CDR3 loop reads CASSLRDDRRYGYTF. The CDR3 DNA sequence: TGTGCCAGCAGTTTACGGGACGATAGGAGGTATGGCTACACCTTC.

The rearrangement links TRBV5-4 to TRBJ2-7, with D perhaps TRBD2 (5 bases). The CDR3 totals 14 residues. Germline V gene sequence: CDR1 SGHNT, CDR2 YYREEE (reference sequence). The ends were cut back, 0 bases at V and 4 bases at J, with 11 bases in the middle. The CDR3 DNA reads TGTGCCAGCAGCTTGGCCCCGGGGAAGTACGAGCAGTACTTC. Protein product: CASSLAPGKYEQYF.

Here the CDR3 DNA reads TGTGCCAGCTCACCCGGACTAGCGGGAGCCGTCTACGAGCAGTACTTC. Its translation is CASSPGLAGAVYEQYF. This chain connects TRBV18 to TRBJ2-7; 13 bases fit TRBD2. The germline gives CDR1 KGHSH, CDR2 LQKENI. CDR3 length: 16 residues. V lost 3 bases, J lost 3 bases, and 5 bases stayed unmatched. Full variable domain (remainder filled in from reference TRBV18 and TRBJ2-7): NAGVMQNPRHLVRRRGQEARLRCSPMKGHSHVYWYRQLPEEGLKFMVYLQKENIIDESGMPKERFSAEFPKEGPSILRIQQVVRGDSAAYFCASSPGLAGAVYEQYFGPGTRLTVT.

The chain joins TRBV6-5 to TRBJ2-1; tentatively, D is TRBD2 (6 bases). CDR3 length: 15 amino acids. Germline V gene lookup returns CDR1 MNHEY and CDR2 SVGAGI. Trimming shortened V by 7 bases and J by 6 bases, and 19 bases separated the two germline ends. The CDR3 DNA reads TGTGCCAGCACCCTTAGCGGAGGGAGAACCAATGAGCAGTTCTTC. Its protein product is CASTLSGGRTNEQFF.

The chain couples TRBV5-3 to TRBJ1-5, with D uncertain. TRBV5-3 carries the ORF label, with uncertain function. Trimming shortened V by 1 base and J by 7 bases, and 12 bases separated the two germline ends. This CDR3 comprises 14 residues. As DNA, the CDR3 is TGTGCCAGAAGCTTGTCCCCTTTCGGGCAGCCCCAGCATTTT. Translated: CARSLSPFGQPQHF.

V and J are TRBV18 and TRBJ2-2; D is undetermined. Between the trimmed V and J ends, which lost 3 bases and 2 bases, there was a span of 13 bases. CDR1 is KGHSH, CDR2 LQKENI, per germline. CDR3 length: 16 residues. CDR3 sequence: CASSPLLGSNTGELFF. DNA for the CDR3: TGTGCCAGCTCACCTCTTCTGGGCAGCAACACCGGGGAGCTGTTTTTT.

J is TRBJ2-1 and V is TRBV5-1; the D gene is possibly TRBD1 (6 bases). The CDR3 spans 14 residues. CDR1 is SGHRS and CDR2 is YFSETQ in the germline V gene. V was shortened by 2 bases and J by 8 bases, with 14 bases between the two germline ends. The CDR3 loop reads CASSFGTGIDEQFF. The CDR3 DNA reads as TGCGCCAGCAGCTTTGGAACAGGGATCGATGAGCAGTTCTTC.

The chain joins TRBV7-8 to TRBJ2-3; 8 nucleotides agree with TRBD2. J gave up 2 bases and V 2 bases, and 3 bases lay outside the gene matches. This CDR3 is built from 15 residues. Germline CDR1 is SGHVS and CDR2 is FQNEAQ. The CDR3 coding sequence is TGTGCCAGCAGCTTAAAACTAGCGGCCACAGATACGCAGTATTTT. It specifies CASSLKLAATDTQYF. The whole variable domain, remainder taken from reference TRBV7-8 and TRBJ2-3, is GAGVSQSPRYKVAKRGQDVALRCDPISGHVSLFWYQQALGQGPEFLTYFQNEAQLDKSGLPSDRFFAERPEGSVSTLKIQRTQQEDSAVYLCASSLKLAATDTQYFGPGTRLTVL.

The chain is built from TRBV2 and TRBJ2-5; tentatively, D is TRBD1 (6 bases). Trimming pared 3 bases from V and 4 bases from J, leaving 15 bases between. The CDR3 consists of 15 residues. From germline, CDR1 is SNHLY and CDR2 FYNNEI. CDR3 coding DNA: TGTGCCAGCAGTGAGGGGAACAGGGTAGGAGAGACCCAGTACTTC. It yields the protein CASSEGNRVGETQYF.

The chain uses TRBV2 and TRBJ2-2, with TRBD1 matching 8 bases. Germline-derived CDR1 and CDR2 are SNHLY and FYNNEI. The CDR3 loop spans 16 amino acids. The V segment lost 6 bases and the J segment 7 bases; nucleotides outside the gene matches: 13. CDR3 in DNA: TGTGCCAGCAGGGAGACGTTGGACAGGGAGAGCGGGGAGCTGTTTTTT. It codes for CASRETLDRESGELFF.

The chain combines TRBV9 with TRBJ1-1; tentatively, D is TRBD1 (5 bases). The CDR3 contains 13 residues. Trimming shortened V by 2 bases and J by 3 bases, and 8 bases separated the two germline ends. Germline V gene data show CDR1 as SGDLS and CDR2 as YYNGEE. The CDR3: CASSVQGHTEAFF. The CDR3 coding sequence is TGTGCCAGCAGCGTCCAGGGTCACACTGAAGCTTTCTTT.

The rearrangement uses TRBV30 and TRBJ1-3; 10 bases are a match to TRBD1. CDR1 is GTSNPN, CDR2 SVGIG, per germline (reference sequence). Trimming cost V 2 bases and J 7 bases; bases outside gene matches: 8. The CDR3 sequence is 15 residues long. The CDR3 sequence is CAWSSWTGGWNTIYF. The CDR3 DNA reads as TGTGCCTGGAGTTCGTGGACAGGGGGTTGGAACACCATATATTTT.

The genes are TRBV4-2 and TRBJ1-1; D call uncertain. Germline V gives CDR1 LGHNA, CDR2 YNFKEQ. The CDR3 covers 14 residues. Trimming removed 7 bases at V and 5 bases at J, with 17 bases between. The CDR3: CASTDSRLGTEAFF. The CDR3 DNA is TGTGCCAGCACTGACTCCCGACTCGGGACTGAAGCTTTCTTT.

The V call is TRBV27, the J call TRBJ2-7; TRBD1 agrees at 8 bases. J gave up 4 bases and V 1 base, and 12 bases lay outside the gene matches. Germline V lookup: CDR1 MNHEY, CDR2 SMNVEV (reference sequence). This CDR3 region has 17 residues. Written as DNA, the CDR3 is TGTGCCAGCAGTTTATTAACTACGAGGACAGGGCCTTACGAGCAGTACTTC. It encodes CASSLLTTRTGPYEQYF.

This clone has more than one count but fewer than ten. This chain connects TRBV7-8 to TRBJ1-1; D not resolved. The length of the CDR3 is 12 residues. The V and J ends lost 2 bases and 0 bases respectively, with 1 base between them. The germline V gene has CDR1 SGHVS and CDR2 FQNEAQ. CDR3 nucleotides: TGTGCCAGCAGCTTAATGAACACTGAAGCTTTCTTT. This encodes CASSLMNTEAFF.

As for this clone: This CDR3 is also generated by other DNA sequences in the sample. The genes are TRBV4-1 and TRBJ2-2; D ambiguous. This CDR3 spans 14 amino acids. Germline lookup yields CDR1 MGHRA and CDR2 YSYEKL. Trimming took 4 bases from V and 0 from J, leaving 6 bases between them. In nucleotides, the CDR3 is TGCGCCAGCAGCCCCAGGTCGAACACCGGGGAGCTGTTTTTT. Amino acids: CASSPRSNTGELFF.

This rearrangement joins TRBV27 to TRBJ2-5, with D maybe TRBD1 (6 bases). CDR1 and CDR2 (germline): MNHEY, SMNVEV (reference sequence). Between the trimmed V and J ends, which lost 2 bases and 4 bases, there was a span of 14 bases. The CDR3 loop spans 15 amino acids. The CDR3 loop reads CASSLIRQGIETQYF. Here the CDR3 DNA reads TGTGCCAGCAGTTTAATACGGCAGGGGATAGAGACCCAGTACTTC.

The V gene is TRBV7-8, the J gene TRBJ1-1; maybe TRBD1 (5 bases). There are 17 residues in the CDR3. Trimming shortened V by 5 bases and J by 1 base, and 20 bases separated the two germline ends. Germline lookup yields CDR1 SGHVS and CDR2 FQNEAQ. The CDR3 DNA sequence: TGTGCCAGCAGCCTATCGGGCGGGGGACGGAAGAACACTGAAGCTTTCTTT. This sequence encodes CASSLSGGGRKNTEAFF.

The rearrangement links TRBV9 to TRBJ2-1; maybe TRBD1 (5 bases). The CDR3 length is 16 residues. The V and J ends lost 0 bases and 2 bases respectively, with 12 bases between them. The germline CDR1 and CDR2 sequences are SGDLS and YYNGEE. The CDR3 here is CASSVEGFATYNEQFF. The CDR3 coding sequence is TGTGCCAGCAGCGTAGAGGGGTTCGCGACCTACAATGAGCAGTTCTTC.

This chain joins TRBV19 and TRBJ2-7; no clear D gene. V was cut by 6 bases and J by 5 bases, with 14 bases left in between. CDR1 and CDR2 (germline): LNHDA, SQIVND (reference sequence). CDR3 length equals 13 residues. The DNA of the CDR3 is TGTGCCAGTAGCCCCCGGTCTGAGGACGAGCAGTACTTC. Amino acids: CASSPRSEDEQYF.

This clone was detected a few times. The chain carries TRBV6-5 and TRBJ2-2; D perhaps matches TRBD2 (5 bases). V dropped 2 bases and J dropped 8 bases, with 12 bases sitting between them. CDR1 and CDR2 from the germline V gene are MNHEY and SVGAGI. The CDR3 loop spans 14 amino acids. The chain's CDR3 is CASSYVLAGGELFF. The CDR3 nucleotides are TGTGCCAGCAGTTACGTGCTGGCGGGTGGGGAGCTGTTTTTT.

The chain employs TRBV28 and TRBJ2-1, with 10 bases that match TRBD1. The germline V gene encodes CDR1 MDHEN and CDR2 SYDVKM. This CDR3 spans 15 amino acids. V dropped 9 bases and J dropped 5; count of bases not matched to a gene: 10. CDR3 in DNA: TGTGCCAGTAGTGTGGGACAGGGGACGGACAATGAGCAGTTCTTC. The encoded protein is CASSVGQGTDNEQFF.